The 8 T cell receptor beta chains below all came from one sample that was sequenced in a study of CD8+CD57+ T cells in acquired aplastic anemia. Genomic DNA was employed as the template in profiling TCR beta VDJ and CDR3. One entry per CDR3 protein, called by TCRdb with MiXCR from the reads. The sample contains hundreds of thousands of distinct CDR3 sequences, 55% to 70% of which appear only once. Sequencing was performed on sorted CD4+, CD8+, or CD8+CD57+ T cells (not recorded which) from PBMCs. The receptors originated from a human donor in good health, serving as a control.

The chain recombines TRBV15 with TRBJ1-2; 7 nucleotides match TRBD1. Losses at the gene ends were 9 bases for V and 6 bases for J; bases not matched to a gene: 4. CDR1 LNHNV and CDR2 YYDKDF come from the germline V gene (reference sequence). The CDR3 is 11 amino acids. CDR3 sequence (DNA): TGTGCCACGTATGGGACAGATGGCTACACCTTC. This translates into CATYGTDGYTF.

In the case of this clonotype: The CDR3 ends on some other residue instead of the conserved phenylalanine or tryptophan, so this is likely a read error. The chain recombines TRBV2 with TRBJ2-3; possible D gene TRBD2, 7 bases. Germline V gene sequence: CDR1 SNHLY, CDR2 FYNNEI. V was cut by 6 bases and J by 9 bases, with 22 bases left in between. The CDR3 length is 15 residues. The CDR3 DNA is TGTGCCAGCAGCGTAAGGGGGGGGGGCGCACAGACGCAGTATTCA. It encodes CASSVRGGGAQTQYS.

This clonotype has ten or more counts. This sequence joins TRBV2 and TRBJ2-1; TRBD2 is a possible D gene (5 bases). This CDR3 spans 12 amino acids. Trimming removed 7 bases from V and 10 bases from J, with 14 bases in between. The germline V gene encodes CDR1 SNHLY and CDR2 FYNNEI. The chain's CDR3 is CASNAGLEEQFF. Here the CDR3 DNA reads TGTGCCAGCAATGCAGGACTCGAAGAGCAGTTCTTC.

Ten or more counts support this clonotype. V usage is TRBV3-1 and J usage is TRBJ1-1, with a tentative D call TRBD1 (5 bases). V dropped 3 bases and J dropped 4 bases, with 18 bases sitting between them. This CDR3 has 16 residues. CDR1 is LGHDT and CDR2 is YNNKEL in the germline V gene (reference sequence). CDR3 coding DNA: TGTGCCAGCAGCCAGAGTGAGCGGGGCTTTAGCACTGAAGCTTTCTTT. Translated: CASSQSERGFSTEAFF. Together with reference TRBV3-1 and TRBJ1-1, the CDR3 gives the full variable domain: DTAVSQTPKYLVTQMGNDKSIKCEQNLGHDTMYWYKQDSKKFLKIMFSYNNKELIINETVPNRFSPKSPDKAHLNLHINSLELGDSAVYFCASSQSERGFSTEAFFGQGTRLTVV.

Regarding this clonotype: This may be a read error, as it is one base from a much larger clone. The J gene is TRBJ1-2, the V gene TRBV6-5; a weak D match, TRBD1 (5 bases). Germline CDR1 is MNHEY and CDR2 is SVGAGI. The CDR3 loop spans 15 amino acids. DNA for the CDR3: TGTGCCGGCAGTGTTGACAGTGGGTTCAACTATGGCTACACCTTC. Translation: CAGSVDSGFNYGYTF.

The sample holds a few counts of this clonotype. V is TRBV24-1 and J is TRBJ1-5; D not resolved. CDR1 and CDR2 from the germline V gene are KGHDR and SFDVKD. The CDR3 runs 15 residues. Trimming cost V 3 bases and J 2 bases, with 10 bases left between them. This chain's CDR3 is CATSDPRAGNQPQHF. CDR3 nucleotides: TGTGCCACCAGTGATCCACGGGCCGGCAATCAGCCCCAGCATTTT.

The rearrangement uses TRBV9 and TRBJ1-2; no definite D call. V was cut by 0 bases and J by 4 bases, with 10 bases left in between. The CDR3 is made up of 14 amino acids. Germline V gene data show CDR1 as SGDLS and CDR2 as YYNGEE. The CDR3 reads CASSVASSLYGYTF. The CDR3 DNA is TGTGCCAGCAGCGTAGCCAGCAGTCTCTATGGCTACACCTTC.

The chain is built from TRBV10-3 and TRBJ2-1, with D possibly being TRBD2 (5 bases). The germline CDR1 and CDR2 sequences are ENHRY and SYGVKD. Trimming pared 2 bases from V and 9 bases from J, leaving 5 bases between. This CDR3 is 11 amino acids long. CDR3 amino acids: CAISEGSEQFF. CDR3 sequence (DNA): TGTGCCATCAGTGAGGGGAGTGAGCAGTTCTTC.